Below are 14 T cell receptor beta chains sequenced from a single sample in a study of shared clonotypes between healthy human individuals. Naive-designated CD8 cells lacked CD45RO, were positively enriched for CCR7, and omitted terminally differentiated effector memory CD45RA+ cells. Clones were sequenced by immunoSEQ multiplex PCR, and TCRdb holds only the in-frame ones, with some missing. The top ten hold about 1.1% of the sample, which has millions of clones, over 85% seen once. Sequenced input: naive CD8+ T cells sorted from blood. These receptors originate from a man aged 18 to 30 in good health.

The chain carries TRBV28 and TRBJ2-7, with TRBD2 as a possible D gene (6 bases). V lost 5 bases to trimming and J lost 2 bases, with 16 bases between them. From germline, CDR1 is MDHEN and CDR2 SYDVKM. The CDR3 runs to 15 residues. For the CDR3, the DNA is TGTGCCAGCAGTCCCTCTTACCGCGGGGCCTACGAGCAGTACTTC. Its translation: CASSPSYRGAYEQYF. Looking up the rest from reference TRBV28 and TRBJ2-7 gives the full variable domain: DVKVTQSSRYLVKRTGEKVFLECVQDMDHENMFWYRQDPGLGLRLIYFSYDVKMKEKGDIPEGYSVSREKKERFSLILESASTNQTSMYLCASSPSYRGAYEQYFGPGTRLTVT.

Regarding this clone: Other DNA sequences in the sample encode the same CDR3. The chain couples TRBV7-9 to TRBJ1-4; 8 nucleotides agree with TRBD1. The CDR3 has 14 residues. The J segment lost 8 bases and the V segment lost 5 bases, leaving 7 bases of the junction unmatched. Germline V gene sequence: CDR1 SEHNR, CDR2 FQNEAQ (reference sequence). CDR3 nucleotides: TGTGCCAGCAGCCTTTCGACAGGGGTAGAAAAACTGTTTTTT. Translation: CASSLSTGVEKLFF.

The genes are TRBV10-3 and TRBJ2-7, with 10 bases aligning to TRBD2. The V segment lost 4 bases and the J segment 4 bases; nucleotides outside the gene matches: 16. CDR1 is ENHRY, CDR2 SYGVKD, per germline. This CDR3 has 18 residues. CDR3 protein: CAISAGQGNSGRAYEQYF. The CDR3 bases are TGTGCCATCAGTGCCGGACAGGGTAACAGCGGGAGGGCTTACGAGCAGTACTTC.

This clone was seen only once. This chain joins TRBV7-9 and TRBJ1-2; D is unclear. V lost 1 base, J lost 6 bases, and 18 bases lay in between. Germline assignment: CDR1 SEHNR and CDR2 FQNEAQ (reference sequence). The CDR3 contains 16 residues. The DNA for the CDR3 is TGTGCCAGCAGCTTAGAGCCCCTAACGGGAACTCATGGCTACACCTTC. Translating gives CASSLEPLTGTHGYTF.

The chain couples TRBV10-3 to TRBJ2-7, with 7 bases matching TRBD1. J gave up 1 base and V 4 bases, and 7 bases lay outside the gene matches. The CDR3 loop spans 15 amino acids. The germline gives CDR1 ENHRY, CDR2 SYGVKD. The CDR3: CAISVSGTASYEQYF. The CDR3 coding sequence is TGTGCCATCAGTGTTTCCGGGACAGCATCCTACGAGCAGTACTTC.

The chain joins TRBV27 to TRBJ2-3; TRBD2 matches 10 bases. The CDR3 runs to 14 residues. The V segment lost 6 bases and the J segment 5 bases; nucleotides outside the gene matches: 5. The V gene's germline CDR1 is MNHEY and CDR2 SMNVEV (reference sequence). The CDR3, as DNA: TGTGCCAGCAGACTAGCGGGGTCGGTAGATACGCAGTATTTT. It yields the protein CASRLAGSVDTQYF.

The V call is TRBV5-6, the J call TRBJ2-1; a possible D gene is TRBD2 (6 bases). Looked up from germline, CDR1 is SGHDT and CDR2 is YYEEEE. Trimming took off 5 bases at V and 0 bases at J, with 15 bases between the two ends. CDR3 length equals 16 residues. The CDR3 protein is CASSAPQTSSYNEQFF. The CDR3 DNA sequence: TGTGCCAGCAGTGCACCCCAGACTAGCTCCTACAATGAGCAGTTCTTC.

V and J are TRBV27 and TRBJ1-1; 7 nucleotides align to TRBD1. The CDR3 sequence is 15 residues long. V shed 3 bases, J shed 4 bases, and the junction held 8 bases outside the gene matches. Germline V lookup: CDR1 MNHEY, CDR2 SMNVEV (reference sequence). The CDR3 is CASSFERGLGTEAFF. CDR3 sequence (DNA): TGTGCCAGCAGTTTTGAGAGGGGGCTGGGCACTGAAGCTTTCTTT.

The J gene is TRBJ1-2, the V gene TRBV13; possible D gene TRBD1, 5 bases. The CDR3 is 13 residues long. Germline V CDR1 and CDR2: PRHDT, FYEKMQ (reference sequence). Trimming left V 5 bases short and J 4 bases short, with 11 bases between. The CDR3 reads CASSAQVFYGYTF. CDR3 in DNA: TGTGCCAGCAGCGCACAGGTTTTCTATGGCTACACCTTC.

The CDR3 region has the DNA TGTGCCAGCAGACAGGGGGCAAGCGGCTACACCTTC. Amino acids: CASRQGASGYTF. The rearrangement links TRBV5-6 to TRBJ1-2; TRBD1 matches at 9 bases. The CDR3 runs to 12 residues. Germline trimming cut 5 bases from V and 8 bases from J; bases unmatched to any gene: 4. Germline V gene data show CDR1 as SGHDT and CDR2 as YYEEEE.

The V and J genes are TRBV29-1 and TRBJ1-1; D is ambiguous. Between the trimmed V and J ends, which lost 5 bases and 1 base, there was a span of 8 bases. Germline loops: CDR1 SQVTM, CDR2 ANQGSEA. The CDR3 has 12 amino acids. The chain's CDR3 is CSVLQQNTEAFF. CDR3 nucleotides: TGCAGCGTTTTACAGCAGAACACTGAAGCTTTCTTT.

This chain uses TRBV5-1 with TRBJ2-1; the match to TRBD2 covers 7 bases. Germline V CDR1 and CDR2: SGHRS, YFSETQ. This CDR3 has 15 amino acids. Trimming cost V 3 bases and J 0 bases; bases outside gene matches: 3. The CDR3 nucleotides read TGCGCCAGCAGCTCCGAGCGGGGCTCCTACAATGAGCAGTTCTTC. This gives the protein CASSSERGSYNEQFF.

The chain is built from TRBV7-9 and TRBJ2-3; D is unclear. The CDR3 is 13 residues long. V was trimmed by 5 bases and J by 8 bases, leaving 14 bases between them. The germline gives CDR1 SEHNR, CDR2 FQNEAQ (reference sequence). The CDR3 DNA is TGTGCCAGCAGCCCTAATGTTGGTGGTACGCAGTATTTT. Amino acid sequence: CASSPNVGGTQYF. Drawing the rest from reference TRBV7-9 and TRBJ2-3, the complete variable domain is DTGVSQNPRHKITKRGQNVTFRCDPISEHNRLYWYRQTLGQGPEFLTYFQNEAQLEKSRLLSDRFSAERPKGSFSTLEIQRTEQGDSAMYLCASSPNVGGTQYFGPGTRLTVL.

The chain has TRBV13 and TRBJ2-7; 14 positions match TRBD2. The germline V gene has CDR1 PRHDT and CDR2 FYEKMQ (reference sequence). The trim removed 2 bases at V and 5 bases at J, leaving 5 bases unmatched. The CDR3 is 16 amino acids. DNA of the CDR3: TGTGCCAGCAGCTTATGGGGACTAGCGGGAGCCCACGAGCAGTACTTC. It translates to CASSLWGLAGAHEQYF.